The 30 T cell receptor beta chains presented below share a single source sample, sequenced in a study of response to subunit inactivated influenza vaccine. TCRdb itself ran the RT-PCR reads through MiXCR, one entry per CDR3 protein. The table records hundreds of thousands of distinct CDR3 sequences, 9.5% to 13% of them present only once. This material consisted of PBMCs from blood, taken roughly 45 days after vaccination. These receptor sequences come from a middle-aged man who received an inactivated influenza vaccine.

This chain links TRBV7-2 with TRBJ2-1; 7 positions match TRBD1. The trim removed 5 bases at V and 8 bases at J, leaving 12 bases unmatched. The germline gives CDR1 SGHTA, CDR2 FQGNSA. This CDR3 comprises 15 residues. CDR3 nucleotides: TGTGCCAGCAGCAAACAGGGGTTGTTCGGGGATGAGCAGTTCTTC. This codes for CASSKQGLFGDEQFF.

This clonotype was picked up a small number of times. In DNA form, the CDR3 reads TGTGCCAGCAGTTCCAGCCGCCATGAGCAGTTCTTC. Protein product: CASSSSRHEQFF. The chain joins TRBV6-5 to TRBJ2-1; D is ambiguous. The CDR3 runs 12 residues. Trimming shortened V by 4 bases and J by 8 bases, and 9 bases separated the two germline ends. Germline V gene data show CDR1 as MNHEY and CDR2 as SVGAGI.

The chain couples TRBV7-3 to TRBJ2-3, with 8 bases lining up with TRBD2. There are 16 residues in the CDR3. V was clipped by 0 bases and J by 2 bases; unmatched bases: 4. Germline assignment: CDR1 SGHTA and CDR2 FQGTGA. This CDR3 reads CASSLTGGRFTDTQYF. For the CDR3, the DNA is TGTGCCAGCAGCTTAACTGGCGGGAGGTTCACAGATACGCAGTATTTT.

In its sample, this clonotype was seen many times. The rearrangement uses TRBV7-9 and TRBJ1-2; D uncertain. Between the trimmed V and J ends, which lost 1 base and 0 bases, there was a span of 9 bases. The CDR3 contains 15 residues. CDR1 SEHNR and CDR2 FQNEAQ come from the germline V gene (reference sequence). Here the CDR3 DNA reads TGTGCCAGCAGCTTAGAAGGAGCCCCTAACTATGGCTACACCTTC. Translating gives CASSLEGAPNYGYTF.

For the CDR3, the DNA is TGTGCCAGCAGTTACTGGTTGGACAGGGGATCGCATGTGCAGTACTTC. Residues: CASSYWLDRGSHVQYF. The rearrangement links TRBV6-2 or TRBV6-3 to TRBJ2-7; TRBD1 matches 9 bases. Trimming at V came to 1 base and at J to 9 bases, leaving 13 bases not matched to a gene. Germline-derived CDR1 and CDR2 are MNHEY and SVGEGT. This CDR3 is built from 16 residues.

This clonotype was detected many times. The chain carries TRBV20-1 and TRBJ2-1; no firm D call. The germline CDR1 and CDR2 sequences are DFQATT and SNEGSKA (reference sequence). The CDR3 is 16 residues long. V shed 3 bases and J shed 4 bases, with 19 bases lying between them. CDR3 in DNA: TGCAGTGCTAGCGCCCTCCGGGCGATCAGTTACAATGAGCAGTTCTTC. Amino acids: CSASALRAISYNEQFF.

The DNA of the CDR3 is TGTGCCAGCAGGCCCCCGGGACAGGGGTATGAAAAACTGTTTTTT. Residues: CASRPPGQGYEKLFF. The gene calls are TRBV25-1 and TRBJ1-4; 10 bases agree with TRBD1. With V trimmed by 6 bases and J by 6 bases, 7 bases remained unmatched. The CDR3 runs 15 residues. Germline V CDR1 and CDR2: MGHDK, SYGVNS.

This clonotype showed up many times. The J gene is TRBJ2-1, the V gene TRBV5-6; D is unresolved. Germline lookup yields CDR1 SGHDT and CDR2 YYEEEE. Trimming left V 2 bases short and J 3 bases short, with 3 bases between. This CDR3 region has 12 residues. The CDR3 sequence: CASSFRYNEQFF. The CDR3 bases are TGTGCCAGCAGCTTCCGCTACAATGAGCAGTTCTTC.

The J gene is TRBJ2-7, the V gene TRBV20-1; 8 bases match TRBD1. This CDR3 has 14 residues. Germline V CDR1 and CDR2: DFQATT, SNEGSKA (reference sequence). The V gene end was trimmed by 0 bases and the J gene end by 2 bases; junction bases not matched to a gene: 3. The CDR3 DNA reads TGCAGTGCTAGAGATCACAGGGGGACCTACGAGCAGTACTTC. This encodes CSARDHRGTYEQYF.

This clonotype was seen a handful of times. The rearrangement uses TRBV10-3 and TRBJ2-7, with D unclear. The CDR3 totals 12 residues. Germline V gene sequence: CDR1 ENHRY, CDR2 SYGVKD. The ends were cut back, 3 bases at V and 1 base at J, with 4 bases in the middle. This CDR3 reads CAISDGSYEQYF. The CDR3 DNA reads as TGTGCCATCAGTGATGGATCCTACGAGCAGTACTTC.

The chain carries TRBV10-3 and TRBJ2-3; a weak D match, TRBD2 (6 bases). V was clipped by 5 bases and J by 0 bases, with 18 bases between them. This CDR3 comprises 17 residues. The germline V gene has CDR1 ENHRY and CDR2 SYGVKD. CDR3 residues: CAISSTIGGSSTDTQYF. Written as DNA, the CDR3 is TGTGCCATCAGTTCCACTATCGGGGGTTCCAGCACAGATACGCAGTATTTT.

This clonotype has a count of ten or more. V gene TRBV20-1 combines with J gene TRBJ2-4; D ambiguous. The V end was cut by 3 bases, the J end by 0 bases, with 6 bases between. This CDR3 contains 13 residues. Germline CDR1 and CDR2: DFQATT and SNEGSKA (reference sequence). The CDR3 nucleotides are TGCAGTGCTAGGCCCCTAGCCAAAAACATTCAGTACTTC. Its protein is CSARPLAKNIQYF.

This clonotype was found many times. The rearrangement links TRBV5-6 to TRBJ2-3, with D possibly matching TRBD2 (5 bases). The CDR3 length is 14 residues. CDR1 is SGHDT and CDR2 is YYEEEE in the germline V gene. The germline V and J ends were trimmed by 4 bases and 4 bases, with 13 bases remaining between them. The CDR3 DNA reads TGTGCCAGCAGCCCCCGCGGGTCCGCAGATACGCAGTATTTT. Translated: CASSPRGSADTQYF.

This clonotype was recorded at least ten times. The CDR3, as DNA: TGTGCCAGCAGCTTAGGAACGACTAGCGGTTACAATGAGCAGTTCTTC. It translates to CASSLGTTSGYNEQFF. The chain combines TRBV7-7 with TRBJ2-1, with TRBD2 matching over 9 bases. Per germline, CDR1 SSHAT and CDR2 FNYEAQ (reference sequence). J lost 4 bases, V lost 1 base, and 5 bases had no gene match. The CDR3 is 16 amino acids.

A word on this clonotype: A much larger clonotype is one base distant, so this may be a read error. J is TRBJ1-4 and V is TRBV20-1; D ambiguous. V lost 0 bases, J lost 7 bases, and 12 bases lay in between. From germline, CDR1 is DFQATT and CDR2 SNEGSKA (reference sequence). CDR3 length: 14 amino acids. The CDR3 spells CSARDTRRFEKLFF. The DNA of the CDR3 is TGCAGTGCTAGAGATACTCGGAGGTTTGAAAAACTGTTTTTT.

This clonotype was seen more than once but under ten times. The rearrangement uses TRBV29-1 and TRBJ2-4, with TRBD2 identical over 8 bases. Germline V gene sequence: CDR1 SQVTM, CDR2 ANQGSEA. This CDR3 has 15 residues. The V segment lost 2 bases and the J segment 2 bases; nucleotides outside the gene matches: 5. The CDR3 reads CSVEWRGASKNIQYF. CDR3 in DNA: TGCAGCGTTGAATGGCGGGGGGCTTCCAAAAACATTCAGTACTTC.

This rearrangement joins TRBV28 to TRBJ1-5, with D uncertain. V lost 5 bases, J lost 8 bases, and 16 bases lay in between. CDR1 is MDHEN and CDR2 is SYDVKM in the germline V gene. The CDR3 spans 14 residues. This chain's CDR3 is CASSLPGVVKPQHF. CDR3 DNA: TGTGCCAGCAGTCTCCCCGGGGTGGTAAAGCCCCAGCATTTT. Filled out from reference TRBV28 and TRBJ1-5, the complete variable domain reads DVKVTQSSRYLVKRTGEKVFLECVQDMDHENMFWYRQDPGLGLRLIYFSYDVKMKEKGDIPEGYSVSREKKERFSLILESASTNQTSMYLCASSLPGVVKPQHFGDGTRLSIL.

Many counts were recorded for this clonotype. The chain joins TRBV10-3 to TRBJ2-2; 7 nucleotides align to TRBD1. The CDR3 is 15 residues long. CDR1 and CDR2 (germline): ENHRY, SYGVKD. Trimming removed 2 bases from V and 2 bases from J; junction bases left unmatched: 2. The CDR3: CAISEDRVNTGELFF. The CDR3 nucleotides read TGTGCCATCAGTGAGGACAGGGTAAACACCGGGGAGCTGTTTTTT.

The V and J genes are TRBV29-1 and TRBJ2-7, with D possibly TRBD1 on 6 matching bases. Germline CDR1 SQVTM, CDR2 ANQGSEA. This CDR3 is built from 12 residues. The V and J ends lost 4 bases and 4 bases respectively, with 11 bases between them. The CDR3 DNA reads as TGCAGCGTTGCTATGGACAGATACGAGCAGTACTTC. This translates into CSVAMDRYEQYF.

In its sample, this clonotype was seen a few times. The DNA of the CDR3 is TGCGCCAGCAGCTTGGCCAAGACAAACGGGGAGCTGTTTTTT. Amino acids: CASSLAKTNGELFF. The chain links TRBV5-1 to TRBJ2-2; D remains unclear. CDR1 SGHRS and CDR2 YFSETQ come from the germline V gene. The CDR3 totals 14 residues. Trimming took off 0 bases at V and 7 bases at J, with 10 bases between the two ends.

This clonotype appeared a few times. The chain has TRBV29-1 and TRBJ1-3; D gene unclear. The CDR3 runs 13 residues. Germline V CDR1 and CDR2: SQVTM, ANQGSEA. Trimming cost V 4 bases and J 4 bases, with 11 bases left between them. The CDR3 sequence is CSVAELQGNTIYF. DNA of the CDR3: TGCAGCGTTGCCGAGTTACAGGGAAACACCATATATTTT.

The CDR3 spells CASSTRAAAPDTQYF. The CDR3 bases are TGTGCCAGCAGTACTCGGGCGGCCGCGCCAGATACGCAGTATTTT. This chain uses TRBV6-5 with TRBJ2-3; D is unresolved. This CDR3 comprises 15 residues. Trimming stripped 5 bases from V and 4 bases from J, with 16 bases between. CDR1 MNHEY and CDR2 SVGAGI come from the germline V gene.

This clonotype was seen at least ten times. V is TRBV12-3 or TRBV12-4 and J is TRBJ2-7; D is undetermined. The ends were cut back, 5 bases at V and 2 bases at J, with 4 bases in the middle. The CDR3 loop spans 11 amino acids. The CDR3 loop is CASSAAYEQYF. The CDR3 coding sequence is TGTGCCAGCAGTGCCGCCTACGAGCAGTACTTC.

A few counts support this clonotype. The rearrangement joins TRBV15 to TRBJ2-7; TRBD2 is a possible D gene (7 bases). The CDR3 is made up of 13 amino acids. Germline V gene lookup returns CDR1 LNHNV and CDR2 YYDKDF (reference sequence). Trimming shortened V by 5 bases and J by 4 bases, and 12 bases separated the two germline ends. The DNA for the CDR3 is TGTGCCACCAGCCGGGGGGCTGAGTACGAGCAGTACTTC. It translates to CATSRGAEYEQYF.

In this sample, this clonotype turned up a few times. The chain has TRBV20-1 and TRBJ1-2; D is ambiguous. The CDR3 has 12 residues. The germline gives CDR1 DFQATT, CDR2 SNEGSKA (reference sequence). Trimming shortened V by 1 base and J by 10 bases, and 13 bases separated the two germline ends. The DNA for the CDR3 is TGCAGTGCTAGAGTCCACCCGGGCCTCTACACCTTC. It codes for CSARVHPGLYTF.

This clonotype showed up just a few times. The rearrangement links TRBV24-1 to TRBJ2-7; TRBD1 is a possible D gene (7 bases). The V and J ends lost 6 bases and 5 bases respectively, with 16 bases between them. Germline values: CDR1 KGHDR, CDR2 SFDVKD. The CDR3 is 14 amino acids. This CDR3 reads CATSPRGDANEQYF. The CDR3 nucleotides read TGTGCCACCAGTCCCAGGGGGGATGCTAACGAGCAGTACTTC.

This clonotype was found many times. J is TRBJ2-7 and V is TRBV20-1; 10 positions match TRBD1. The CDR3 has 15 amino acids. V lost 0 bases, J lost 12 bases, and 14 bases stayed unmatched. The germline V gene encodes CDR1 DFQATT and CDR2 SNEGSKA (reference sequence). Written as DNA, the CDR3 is TGCAGTGCTAGAGACCCGGGACAGGGGATAGTCAAGGTGTACTTC. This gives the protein CSARDPGQGIVKVYF.

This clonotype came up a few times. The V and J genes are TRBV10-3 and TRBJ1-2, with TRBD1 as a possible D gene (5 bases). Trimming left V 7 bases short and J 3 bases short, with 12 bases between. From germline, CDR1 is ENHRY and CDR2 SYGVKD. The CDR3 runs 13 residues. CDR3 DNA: TGTGCCATCACGAGGGGCGGGGACTATGGCTACACCTTC. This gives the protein CAITRGGDYGYTF.

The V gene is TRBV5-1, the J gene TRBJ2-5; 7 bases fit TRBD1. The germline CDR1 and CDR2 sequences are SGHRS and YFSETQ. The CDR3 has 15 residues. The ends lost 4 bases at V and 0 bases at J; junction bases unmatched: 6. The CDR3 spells CASSLGTANQETQYF. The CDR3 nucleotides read TGCGCCAGCAGCCTGGGGACAGCCAACCAAGAGACCCAGTACTTC.

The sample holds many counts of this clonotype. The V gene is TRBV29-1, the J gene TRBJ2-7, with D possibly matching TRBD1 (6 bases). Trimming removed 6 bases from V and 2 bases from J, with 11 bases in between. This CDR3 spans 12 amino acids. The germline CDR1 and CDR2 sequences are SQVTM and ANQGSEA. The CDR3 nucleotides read TGCAGCGTCAGGGGTTTGGCCTACGAGCAGTACTTC. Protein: CSVRGLAYEQYF.